The 16 T cell receptor beta chains reported below all come from one sample, sequenced in a study of blood T cell repertoires in COVID-19. Sequenced by immunoSEQ multiplex PCR; TCRdb stores in-frame clones only, minus some. The repertoire consists of 150,000 to 200,000 clones, with roughly four fifths occurring once and the leading ten covering less than 9.5%. The specimen sequenced was PBMCs or T cells enriched from blood (not recorded which). The receptors originated from a man in his forties who had recovered from COVID-19.

The rearrangement joins TRBV24-1 to TRBJ2-1; maybe TRBD1 (7 bases). Trimming cost V 6 bases and J 10 bases, with 12 bases left between them. Germline CDR1 is KGHDR and CDR2 is SFDVKD. The CDR3 loop spans 12 amino acids. This CDR3 reads CATSYAGQEQFF. The CDR3 nucleotides are TGTGCCACCAGTTATGCGGGACAGGAGCAGTTCTTC.

This sequence joins TRBV7-8 and TRBJ1-2; 7 nucleotides line up with TRBD1. From germline, CDR1 is SGHVS and CDR2 FQNEAQ. The V and J ends lost 3 bases and 5 bases, in that order; junction bases with no gene match: 3. The length of the CDR3 is 13 residues. The DNA for the CDR3 is TGTGCCAGCAGCTTGACAGGGCTTTATGGCTACACCTTC. Residues: CASSLTGLYGYTF.

This chain joins TRBV19 and TRBJ1-1; a possible D gene is TRBD1 (5 bases). This CDR3 spans 17 amino acids. The V and J ends lost 5 bases and 0 bases respectively, with 19 bases between them. CDR1 and CDR2 (germline): LNHDA, SQIVND (reference sequence). The CDR3 loop reads CASSLGDPGRLNTEAFF. The DNA of the CDR3 is TGTGCCAGTAGTCTGGGAGACCCAGGGAGGCTGAACACTGAAGCTTTCTTT.

In this sample, this clone turned up once. The genes are TRBV5-1 and TRBJ1-4, with 7 bases matching TRBD1. With V trimmed by 1 base and J by 8 bases, 8 bases remained unmatched. This CDR3 contains 15 residues. CDR1 and CDR2 from the germline V gene are SGHRS and YFSETQ. CDR3 loop: CASSLSARGDEKLFF. As DNA, the CDR3 is TGCGCCAGCAGCTTGAGTGCCAGGGGGGACGAAAAACTGTTTTTT.

The rearrangement joins TRBV2 to TRBJ2-2; TRBD1 matches at 9 bases. The CDR3 loop spans 15 amino acids. CDR1 and CDR2 (germline): SNHLY, FYNNEI. Losses at the gene ends were 6 bases for V and 5 bases for J; bases not matched to a gene: 7. Here the CDR3 reads CASRAGQGWTGELFF. The CDR3 DNA is TGTGCCAGCAGGGCAGGACAGGGGTGGACCGGGGAGCTGTTTTTT.

The sample holds one count of this clone. The rearrangement links TRBV7-6 to TRBJ1-5; 10 nucleotides line up with TRBD1. CDR3 length: 16 amino acids. Germline CDR1 reads SGHVS; CDR2 reads FNYEAQ. Germline trimming cut 5 bases from V and 4 bases from J; bases unmatched to any gene: 8. CDR3 sequence (DNA): TGTGCCAGCAGCCAAGGACAGGGGGGGCTAAATCAGCCCCAGCATTTT. Translation: CASSQGQGGLNQPQHF.

V and J are TRBV7-2 and TRBJ2-5; no firm D call. V lost 4 bases and J lost 2, with 11 bases in between. The CDR3 covers 14 residues. Germline V gene data show CDR1 as SGHTA and CDR2 as FQGNSA. The CDR3 protein is CASSSSAVQETQYF. The DNA of the CDR3 is TGTGCCAGCAGCTCCTCGGCGGTGCAAGAGACCCAGTACTTC.

This clone was detected a few times. This rearrangement joins TRBV7-2 to TRBJ1-2, with 10 bases fitting TRBD1. Per the germline V gene, CDR1 is SGHTA and CDR2 is FQGNSA. The CDR3 covers 16 residues. After removal of 3 bases from V and 4 bases from J, the junction contained 8 bases not matched to a gene. The DNA for the CDR3 is TGTGCCAGCAGCTTGGGTTGGACAGGGGGTATCTATGGCTACACCTTC. It translates to CASSLGWTGGIYGYTF. The whole variable domain, filled in from reference TRBV7-2 and TRBJ1-2, reads GAGVSQSPSNKVTEKGKDVELRCDPISGHTALYWYRQSLGQGLEFLIYFQGNSAPDKSGLPSDRFSAERTGGSVSTLTIQRTQQEDSAVYLCASSLGWTGGIYGYTFGSGTRLTVV.

J is TRBJ1-1 and V is TRBV4-2; D might be TRBD1 (6 bases). The CDR3 is made up of 17 amino acids. Germline CDR1 and CDR2: LGHNA and YNFKEQ. Trimming shortened V by 0 bases and J by 4 bases, and 18 bases separated the two germline ends. In nucleotides, the CDR3 is TGTGCCAGCAGCCAAGATGGTGGATACAGGGTACTCACTGAAGCTTTCTTT. This gives the protein CASSQDGGYRVLTEAFF.

The J gene is TRBJ2-1, the V gene TRBV5-1; possibly TRBD2 for D (6 bases). Trimming took off 3 bases at V and 2 bases at J, with 18 bases between the two ends. There are 17 residues in the CDR3. CDR1 is SGHRS and CDR2 is YFSETQ in the germline V gene. This CDR3 is CASSSLTSSTAYNEQFF. CDR3 in DNA: TGCGCCAGCAGCTCCTTGACTAGTTCAACAGCCTACAATGAGCAGTTCTTC.

The sample holds one count of this clone. The V call is TRBV6-5, the J call TRBJ2-2, with D possibly being TRBD1 (5 bases). Germline CDR1 reads MNHEY; CDR2 reads SVGAGI. Trimming removed 5 bases from V and 6 bases from J, with 10 bases in between. This CDR3 region has 13 residues. CDR3 sequence reads: CASSPLGAGELFF. In DNA form, the CDR3 reads TGTGCCAGCAGTCCCCTAGGGGCCGGGGAGCTGTTTTTT.

This clone was counted between two and nine times. The J gene is TRBJ1-1, the V gene TRBV7-9, with D perhaps TRBD1 (6 bases). This CDR3 spans 12 amino acids. Germline V gives CDR1 SEHNR, CDR2 FQNEAQ (reference sequence). Trimming took off 5 bases at V and 11 bases at J, with 15 bases between the two ends. CDR3 amino acids: CASSRPTGDAFF. In DNA form, the CDR3 reads TGTGCCAGCAGCAGGCCGACAGGAGATGCTTTCTTT.

V gene TRBV6-1 combines with J gene TRBJ2-2; D remains unclear. CDR1 is MNHNS, CDR2 SASEGT, per germline. The CDR3 totals 14 residues. V was shortened by 0 bases and J by 6 bases, with 8 bases between the two germline ends. CDR3 DNA sequence: TGTGCCAGCAGTGAAGCCCCCCGGGCCGGGGAGCTGTTTTTT. It encodes CASSEAPRAGELFF.

This sequence joins TRBV7-9 and TRBJ1-1; a possible D gene is TRBD1 (6 bases). CDR3 length equals 13 residues. Per the germline V gene, CDR1 is SEHNR and CDR2 is FQNEAQ (reference sequence). V was trimmed by 5 bases and J by 5 bases, leaving 12 bases between them. The CDR3 DNA sequence: TGTGCCAGCAGCCTAATCAGGGGAACTGAAGCTTTCTTT. It yields the protein CASSLIRGTEAFF. Combining the CDR3 with reference TRBV7-9 and TRBJ1-1 gives the whole variable domain DTGVSQNPRHKITKRGQNVTFRCDPISEHNRLYWYRQTLGQGPEFLTYFQNEAQLEKSRLLSDRFSAERPKGSFSTLEIQRTEQGDSAMYLCASSLIRGTEAFFGQGTRLTVV.

V gene TRBV5-1 combines with J gene TRBJ2-1, with TRBD2 matching over 14 bases. The CDR3 has 18 amino acids. Germline-derived CDR1 and CDR2 are SGHRS and YFSETQ. Trimming took 8 bases from V and 1 from J; bases not matched to a gene: 11. The CDR3 coding sequence is TGCGCCAGTCGCATCGGACTAGCGGGGGGCCCTTCCTACAATGAGCAGTTCTTC. It is translated as CASRIGLAGGPSYNEQFF.

The chain uses TRBV5-1 and TRBJ1-4; D not certain. The V and J ends lost 1 base and 8 bases respectively, with 15 bases between them. The CDR3 loop spans 15 amino acids. Germline CDR1 is SGHRS and CDR2 is YFSETQ. The CDR3 DNA reads TGCGCCAGCAGCTTGAGTACCCACAGAGGGGAAAAACTGTTTTTT. Translated, it gives CASSLSTHRGEKLFF.